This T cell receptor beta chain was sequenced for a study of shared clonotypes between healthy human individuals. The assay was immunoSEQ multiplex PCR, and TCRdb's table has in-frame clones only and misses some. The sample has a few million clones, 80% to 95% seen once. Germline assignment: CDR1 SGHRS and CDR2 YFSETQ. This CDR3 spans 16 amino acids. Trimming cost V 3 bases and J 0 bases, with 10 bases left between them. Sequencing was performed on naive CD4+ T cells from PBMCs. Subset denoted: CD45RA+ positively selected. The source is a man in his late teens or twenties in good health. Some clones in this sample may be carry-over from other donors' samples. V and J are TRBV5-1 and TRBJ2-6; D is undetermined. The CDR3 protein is CASSSNSGSGANVLTF. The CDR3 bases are TGCGCCAGCAGCTCTAACAGTGGCTCTGGGGCCAACGTCCTGACTTTC.